This passage covers 7 T cell receptor beta chains from one sample sequenced in a study of tumor-infiltrating lymphocytes in oesophageal squamous cell carcinoma. Each CDR3 protein gets one entry after TCRdb re-called the PCR reads with MiXCR. Among around 22,000 distinct CDR3 sequences, under 35% were seen once, and the ten largest hold about 20%. What was sequenced was esophageal tumor tissue. These receptor sequences come from a female donor with esophageal squamous cell carcinoma.

The chain couples TRBV27 to TRBJ2-1, with D hard to call. V was trimmed by 0 bases and J by 4 bases, leaving 7 bases between them. Germline lookup yields CDR1 MNHEY and CDR2 SMNVEV (reference sequence). The CDR3 is 14 residues long. This CDR3 reads CASSLSGGYNEQFF. CDR3 bases: TGTGCCAGCAGTTTATCGGGCGGTTACAATGAGCAGTTCTTC.

Note on this clonotype: The DNA is left out, because the CDR3 cannot be placed on it with certainty; the CDR3 is given as TCRdb lists it. The J gene is TRBJ1-2, the V gene TRBV7-5. TRBV7-5 has pseudogene status. Inclusive of both ends, the CDR3 amounts to 16 amino acids. The CDR3 spells CISVPEAPTANYGYTF.

In this sample, this clonotype turned up a few times. The chain links TRBV9 to TRBJ1-5; a weak D match, TRBD1 (5 bases). The CDR3 contains 16 residues. The ends were cut back, 0 bases at V and 1 base at J, with 11 bases in the middle. CDR1 and CDR2 from the germline V gene are SGDLS and YYNGEE. The CDR3, as DNA: TGTGCCAGCAGCGTAGGGGACCTCGGGAGCAATCAGCCCCAGCATTTT. It translates to CASSVGDLGSNQPQHF.

This clonotype has a count of ten or more. The gene calls are TRBV11-2 and TRBJ1-2, with 9 bases matching TRBD1. This CDR3 contains 14 residues. Germline CDR1 SGHAT, CDR2 FQNNGV. Losses at the gene ends were 4 bases for V and 0 bases for J; bases not matched to a gene: 0. DNA of the CDR3: TGTGCCAGCAGCTGGGACAGGGCTAACTATGGCTACACCTTC. It codes for CASSWDRANYGYTF.

Many counts were recorded for this clonotype. The V and J genes are TRBV6-1 and TRBJ2-2; 7 nucleotides agree with TRBD1. Trimming cost V 10 bases and J 9 bases; bases outside gene matches: 11. The germline V gene has CDR1 MNHNS and CDR2 SASEGT. The CDR3 consists of 13 residues. CDR3 amino acids: CATRQGGPWELFF. The CDR3 DNA reads as TGTGCCACCCGACAGGGTGGACCCTGGGAGCTGTTTTTT.

This chain connects TRBV12-3 or TRBV12-4 to TRBJ2-6; D is perhaps TRBD1 (6 bases). Trimming removed 9 bases at V and 4 bases at J, with 10 bases between. CDR3 length equals 13 residues. Here the CDR3 reads CASQGPGANVLTF. The CDR3 DNA reads TGTGCCAGTCAGGGGCCCGGGGCCAACGTCCTGACTTTC.

In this sample, this clonotype turned up a few times. This may be a read error: a much more frequent sequence differs by one nucleotide. V gene TRBV18 combines with J gene TRBJ2-3, with 11 bases that match TRBD2. The J call may be mistaken, given a closer DNA end match to TRBJ2-7. This CDR3 spans 16 amino acids. Germline V gene lookup returns CDR1 KGHSH and CDR2 LQKENI. This CDR3 is CASSPPMTSGNNEQYF. DNA of the CDR3: TGTGCCAGCTCACCACCGATGACTAGCGGGAACAATGAGCAGTACTTC.